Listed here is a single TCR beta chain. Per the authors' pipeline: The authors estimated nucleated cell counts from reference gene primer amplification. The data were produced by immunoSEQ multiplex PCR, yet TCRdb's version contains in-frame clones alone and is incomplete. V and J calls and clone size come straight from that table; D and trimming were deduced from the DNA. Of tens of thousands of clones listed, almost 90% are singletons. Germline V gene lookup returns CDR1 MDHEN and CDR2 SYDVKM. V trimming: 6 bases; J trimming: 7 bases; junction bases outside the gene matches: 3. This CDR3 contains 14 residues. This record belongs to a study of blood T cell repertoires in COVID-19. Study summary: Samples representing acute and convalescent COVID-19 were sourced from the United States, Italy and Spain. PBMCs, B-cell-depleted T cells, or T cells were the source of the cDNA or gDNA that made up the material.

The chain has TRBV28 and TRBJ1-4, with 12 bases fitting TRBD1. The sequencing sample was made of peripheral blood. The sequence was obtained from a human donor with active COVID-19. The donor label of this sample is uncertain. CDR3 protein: CASRGQGAVEKLFF. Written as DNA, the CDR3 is TGTGCCAGCAGGGGACAGGGGGCAGTTGAAAAACTGTTTTTT.